The 22 T cell receptor beta chains below were found in one sample sequenced in a study of OX40 agonist ivuxolimab in advanced cancers. Sequenced by immunoSEQ multiplex PCR; TCRdb stores in-frame clones only, minus some. Found here are some 95,000 clones, 70% to 90% of them singletons; the top ten hold 0.4% to 0.65%. The material sequenced was CD4+ or CD8+ T cells sorted from blood, taken in a trial of the OX40 agonist ivuxolimab. The receptors derive from an adult with an advanced solid tumor such as melanoma, head and neck, liver or kidney cancer.

V gene TRBV11-3 combines with J gene TRBJ2-1; 8 nucleotides match TRBD1. There are 15 residues in the CDR3. V was pared by 5 bases and J by 2 bases, with 5 bases of the junction left unmatched. The V gene's germline CDR1 is SGHNT and CDR2 YENEEA. The CDR3 bases are TGTGCCAGCAGCCCCGGGACAGGACCCTACAATGAGCAGTTCTTC. Its translation is CASSPGTGPYNEQFF.

Turning to this clone: The junction differs from germline at one of its ends, possibly a read error. V and J are TRBV5-1 and TRBJ1-2; D unresolved. Germline values: CDR1 SGHRS, CDR2 YFSETQ. The length of the CDR3 is 12 residues. The CDR3 region is CASSLPPSGCAF. CDR3 DNA sequence: TGCGCCAGCAGCCTCCCCCCCAGCGGTTGCGCCTTC.

To note about this clone: Since the CDR3 does not end with the conserved phenylalanine or tryptophan, this likely comes from a read error. Because the CDR3's place on the DNA is in doubt, the DNA is left out and the CDR3 is given as listed by TCRdb. J is TRBJ2-7 and V is TRBV23-1; the table's D call of TRBD1 was not tested on the DNA. TRBV23-1 is an open reading frame whose function is uncertain. The CDR3 length equals 11 residues, ends included. CDR3 protein: CASSLPWDTLC.

The chain joins TRBV7-9 to TRBJ2-5, with TRBD2 identical over 7 bases. The V segment lost 7 bases and the J segment 4 bases; nucleotides outside the gene matches: 21. The CDR3 is made up of 18 amino acids. Germline V gives CDR1 SEHNR, CDR2 FQNEAQ (reference sequence). In DNA form, the CDR3 reads TGTGCCAGCATAGGGACCCTGGGACGGGGGGATTTTTCAGAGACCCAGTACTTC. Amino acids: CASIGTLGRGDFSETQYF.

This clone was recorded once. This chain joins TRBV19 and TRBJ1-2; 7 bases are shared with TRBD1. The V and J ends lost 6 bases and 1 base, in that order; junction bases with no gene match: 8. Germline-derived CDR1 and CDR2 are LNHDA and SQIVND (reference sequence). The CDR3 has 15 residues. CDR3 protein: CASSPQTGSNYGYTF. CDR3 coding DNA: TGTGCCAGTAGCCCCCAGACAGGGAGTAACTATGGCTACACCTTC.

The chain carries TRBV5-4 and TRBJ2-2; 10 positions match TRBD1. The CDR3 covers 16 residues. J lost 5 bases, V lost 5 bases, and 9 bases had no gene match. Per germline, CDR1 SGHNT and CDR2 YYREEE (reference sequence). CDR3 sequence (DNA): TGTGCCAGCAGACCAGGACAGGGGGTGGGAACCGGGGAGCTGTTTTTT. Its translation: CASRPGQGVGTGELFF.

The J gene is TRBJ1-2, the V gene TRBV6-4, with 10 bases fitting TRBD1. The CDR3 has 16 amino acids. Germline CDR1 is MRHNA and CDR2 is SNTAGT. Trimming cost V 6 bases and J 2 bases; bases outside gene matches: 9. In nucleotides, the CDR3 is TGTGCCAGCAGCCCTACGGGACAGGGGATAAACTATGGCTACACCTTC. Translation: CASSPTGQGINYGYTF.

This chain links TRBV6-5 with TRBJ2-3, with D possibly TRBD1 on 6 matching bases. The germline V gene encodes CDR1 MNHEY and CDR2 SVGAGI. V gave up 7 bases and J gave up 6 bases, with 20 bases separating them. The CDR3 totals 15 residues. CDR3 DNA sequence: TGTGCCAGCACATACCAGGGGTTGGGCCCCGATACGCAGTATTTT. Translation: CASTYQGLGPDTQYF.

The V and J genes are TRBV5-1 and TRBJ2-3; D might be TRBD2 (6 bases). Trimming took off 2 bases at V and 1 base at J, with 14 bases between the two ends. Per the germline V gene, CDR1 is SGHRS and CDR2 is YFSETQ. The CDR3 has 16 residues. The CDR3 sequence is CASSFWGVTGTDTQYF. The CDR3 DNA sequence: TGCGCCAGCAGCTTCTGGGGGGTCACGGGCACAGATACGCAGTATTTT. The variable domain in full, with the rest retrieved from reference TRBV5-1 and TRBJ2-3, is KAGVTQTPRYLIKTRGQQVTLSCSPISGHRSVSWYQQTPGQGLQFLFEYFSETQRNKGNFPGRFSGRQFSNSRSEMNVSTLELGDSALYLCASSFWGVTGTDTQYFGPGTRLTVL.

This rearrangement joins TRBV29-1 to TRBJ2-5; D possibly corresponds to TRBD1 (5 bases). V lost 7 bases to trimming and J lost 5 bases, with 14 bases between them. Germline CDR1 reads SQVTM; CDR2 reads ANQGSEA. There are 12 residues in the CDR3. CDR3 protein: CSAVAGSETQYF. The CDR3, as DNA: TGCAGCGCCGTGGCAGGGTCCGAGACCCAGTACTTC.

The chain employs TRBV6-5 and TRBJ2-7, with 7 bases lining up with TRBD1. V was clipped by 4 bases and J by 4 bases; unmatched bases: 7. The V gene's germline CDR1 is MNHEY and CDR2 SVGAGI. There are 14 residues in the CDR3. DNA of the CDR3: TGTGCCAGCAGTTCTCGGACAGGCTCTTACGAGCAGTACTTC. Its translation is CASSSRTGSYEQYF.

The J gene is TRBJ2-5, the V gene TRBV2; a weak D match, TRBD1 (6 bases). Looked up from germline, CDR1 is SNHLY and CDR2 is FYNNEI. The CDR3 contains 17 residues. V shed 2 bases and J shed 5 bases, with 21 bases lying between them. CDR3 DNA sequence: TGTGCCAGCAGTGAAACACCCAGGGGAGAGTGGGGTGAGACCCAGTACTTC. Encoded protein: CASSETPRGEWGETQYF.

V usage is TRBV2 and J usage is TRBJ2-3; TRBD2 might be the D (5 bases). This CDR3 region has 19 residues. V was shortened by 5 bases and J by 2 bases, with 26 bases between the two germline ends. The germline CDR1 and CDR2 sequences are SNHLY and FYNNEI. The CDR3 bases are TGTGCCAGCAGTAATACCAACCACCGACTACCCCTAACCACAGATACGCAGTATTTT. Translation: CASSNTNHRLPLTTDTQYF.

This chain joins TRBV7-9 and TRBJ1-4; D call uncertain. CDR3 length equals 13 residues. Germline V lookup: CDR1 SEHNR, CDR2 FQNEAQ (reference sequence). The V end was cut by 0 bases, the J end by 7 bases, with 6 bases between. This CDR3 is CASSLAWGEKLFF. CDR3 nucleotide sequence: TGTGCCAGCAGCTTAGCCTGGGGTGAAAAACTGTTTTTT.

This clone came up once. The rearrangement uses TRBV9 and TRBJ1-1; TRBD1 might be the D (6 bases). V lost 3 bases and J lost 0, with 21 bases in between. CDR3 length equals 18 residues. Germline V gene lookup returns CDR1 SGDLS and CDR2 YYNGEE. CDR3 residues: CASSGDWAHRDMNTEAFF. DNA of the CDR3: TGTGCCAGCAGCGGCGATTGGGCTCACAGGGATATGAACACTGAAGCTTTCTTT.

The CDR3 coding sequence is TGTGCCAGCAGCCTGCCGGGGGGCGACACCGGGGAGCTGTTTTTT. Its protein is CASSLPGGDTGELFF. This sequence joins TRBV7-9 and TRBJ2-2; possible D gene TRBD2, 7 bases. CDR1 is SEHNR and CDR2 is FQNEAQ in the germline V gene (reference sequence). Trimming stripped 5 bases from V and 3 bases from J, with 13 bases between. The CDR3 is 15 residues long. The entire variable domain, with the rest obtained from reference TRBV7-9 and TRBJ2-2, is as follows: DTGVSQNPRHKITKRGQNVTFRCDPISEHNRLYWYRQTLGQGPEFLTYFQNEAQLEKSRLLSDRFSAERPKGSFSTLEIQRTEQGDSAMYLCASSLPGGDTGELFFGEGSRLTVL.

V usage is TRBV19 and J usage is TRBJ1-1; 11 bases agree with TRBD1. Trimming at V came to 7 bases and at J to 3 bases, leaving 7 bases not matched to a gene. The CDR3 loop spans 15 amino acids. CDR1 is LNHDA, CDR2 SQIVND, per germline (reference sequence). CDR3 sequence reads: CASTYWGQGDTEAFF. In nucleotides, the CDR3 is TGTGCCAGTACCTACTGGGGACAGGGGGACACTGAAGCTTTCTTT.

This sequence joins TRBV10-3 and TRBJ1-1, with D possibly TRBD1 on 6 matching bases. V was pared by 4 bases and J by 4 bases, with 13 bases between. Per the germline V gene, CDR1 is ENHRY and CDR2 is SYGVKD. The CDR3 consists of 14 residues. DNA for the CDR3: TGTGCCATCAGTGGGCTAGGGGGATCCACTGAAGCTTTCTTT. It specifies CAISGLGGSTEAFF.

This chain connects TRBV7-9 to TRBJ1-6; the D is unclear. In germline, CDR1 is SEHNR, CDR2 FQNEAQ (reference sequence). There are 11 residues in the CDR3. Trimming pared 1 base from V and 14 bases from J, leaving 6 bases between. The CDR3 reads CASSLGLALHF. In nucleotides, the CDR3 is TGTGCCAGCAGCTTAGGATTGGCCCTCCACTTT.

The chain couples TRBV27 to TRBJ2-6, with D uncertain. V lost 1 base and J lost 4, with 11 bases in between. Germline CDR1 reads MNHEY; CDR2 reads SMNVEV (reference sequence). The CDR3 spans 16 residues. This chain's CDR3 is CASSLFGSAGANVLTF. In DNA, the CDR3 is TGTGCCAGCAGTTTATTTGGTTCGGCCGGGGCCAACGTCCTGACTTTC.

J is TRBJ2-4 and V is TRBV9; a weak D match, TRBD1 (6 bases). Between the trimmed V and J ends, which lost 4 bases and 8 bases, there was a span of 22 bases. Germline V gene lookup returns CDR1 SGDLS and CDR2 YYNGEE. The CDR3 is 16 amino acids. The CDR3 is CASSPPTAGDTDIQYF. Written as DNA, the CDR3 is TGTGCCAGCAGCCCCCCCACGGCAGGGGATACGGACATTCAGTACTTC.

The chain links TRBV6-6 to TRBJ1-2; D is uncertain. Deletions cut 6 bases from V and 2 bases from J, with 7 bases between. CDR1 is MNHNY and CDR2 is SVGAGI in the germline V gene (reference sequence). This CDR3 is 12 amino acids long. The CDR3 sequence is CASREENYGYTF. The CDR3 DNA reads as TGTGCCAGCAGGGAGGAGAACTATGGCTACACCTTC.